This T cell receptor (beta chain) was documented in a study of control samples from healthy donors and cancer patients. TCRdb's copy holds only in-frame clones and misses some; the assay was immunoSEQ multiplex PCR. The data hold about 410,000 clones, with around 90% observed a single time. The CDR3 has 16 residues. V was shortened by 7 bases and J by 4 bases, with 22 bases between the two germline ends. CDR1 and CDR2 (germline): MDHEN, SYDVKM. This clonotype was sampled from a man between 35 and 55 years old with head and neck cancer. The sequenced material came from PBMCs. The rearrangement joins TRBV28 to TRBJ1-2; D might be TRBD1 (5 bases). The CDR3 DNA follows: TGTGCCAGCACCCAGTTTGGGACGGACGGACCCTATGGCTACACCTTC. It specifies CASTQFGTDGPYGYTF.